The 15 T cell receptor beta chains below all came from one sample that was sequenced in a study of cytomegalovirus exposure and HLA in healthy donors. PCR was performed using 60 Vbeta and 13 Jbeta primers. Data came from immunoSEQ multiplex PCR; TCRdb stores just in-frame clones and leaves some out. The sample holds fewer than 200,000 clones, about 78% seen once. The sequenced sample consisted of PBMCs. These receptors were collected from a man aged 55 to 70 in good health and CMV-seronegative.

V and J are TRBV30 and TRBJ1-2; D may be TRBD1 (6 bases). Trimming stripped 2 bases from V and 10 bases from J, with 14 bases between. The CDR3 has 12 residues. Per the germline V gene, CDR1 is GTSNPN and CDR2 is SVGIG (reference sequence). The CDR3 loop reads CAWSRRGVDYTF. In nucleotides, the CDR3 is TGTGCCTGGAGTCGCAGGGGAGTTGACTACACCTTC.

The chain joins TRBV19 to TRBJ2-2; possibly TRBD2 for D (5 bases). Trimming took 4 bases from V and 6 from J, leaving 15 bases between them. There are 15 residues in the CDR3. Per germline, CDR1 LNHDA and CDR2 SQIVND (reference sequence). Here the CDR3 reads CASSTKLGGAGELFF. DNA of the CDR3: TGTGCCAGTAGTACCAAGCTAGGAGGCGCCGGGGAGCTGTTTTTT.

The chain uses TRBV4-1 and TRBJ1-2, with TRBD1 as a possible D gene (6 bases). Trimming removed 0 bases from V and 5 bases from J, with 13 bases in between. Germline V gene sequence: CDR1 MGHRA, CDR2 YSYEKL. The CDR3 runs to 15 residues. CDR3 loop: CASSQDSGQRYGYTF. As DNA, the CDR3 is TGCGCCAGCAGCCAAGATTCCGGACAGCGGTATGGCTACACCTTC.

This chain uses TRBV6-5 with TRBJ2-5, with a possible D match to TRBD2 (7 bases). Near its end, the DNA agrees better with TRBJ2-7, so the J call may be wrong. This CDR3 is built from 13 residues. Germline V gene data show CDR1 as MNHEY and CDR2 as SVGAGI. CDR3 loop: CASSRGGAYEQYF. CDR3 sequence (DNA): TGTGCCAGCTCAAGGGGGGGGGCCTACGAGCAGTACTTC.

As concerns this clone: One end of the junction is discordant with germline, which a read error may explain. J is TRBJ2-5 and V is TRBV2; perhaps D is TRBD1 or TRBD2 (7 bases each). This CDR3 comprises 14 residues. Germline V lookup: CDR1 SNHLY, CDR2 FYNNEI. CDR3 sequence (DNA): TGTGCCAGCAGGGAAGCGGGACAGAAAGAGACCCAGTACTTC. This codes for CASREAGQKETQYF. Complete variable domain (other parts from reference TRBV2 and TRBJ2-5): EPEVTQTPSHQVTQMGQEVILRCVPISNHLYFYWYRQILGQKVEFLVSFYNNEISEKSEIFDDQFSVERPDGSNFTLKIRSTKLEDSAMYFCASREAGQKETQYFGPGTRLLVL.

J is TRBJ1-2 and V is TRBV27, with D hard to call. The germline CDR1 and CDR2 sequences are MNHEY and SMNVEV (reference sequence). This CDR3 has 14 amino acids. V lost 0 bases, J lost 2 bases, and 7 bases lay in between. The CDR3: CASSLSRRNYGYTF. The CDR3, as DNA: TGTGCCAGCAGTTTATCCAGAAGAAACTATGGCTACACCTTC.

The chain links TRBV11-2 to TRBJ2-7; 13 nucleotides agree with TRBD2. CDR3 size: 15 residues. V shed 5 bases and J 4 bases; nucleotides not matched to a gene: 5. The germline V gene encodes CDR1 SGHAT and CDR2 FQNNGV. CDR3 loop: CASSPWTSGSYEQYF. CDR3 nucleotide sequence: TGTGCCAGCAGCCCTTGGACTAGCGGGAGTTACGAGCAGTACTTC.

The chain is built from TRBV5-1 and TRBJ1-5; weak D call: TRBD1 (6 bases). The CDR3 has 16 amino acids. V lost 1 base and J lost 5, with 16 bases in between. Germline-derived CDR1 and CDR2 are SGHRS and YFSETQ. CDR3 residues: CASSLYPGDGDQPQHF. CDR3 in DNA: TGCGCCAGCAGCTTGTATCCAGGGGATGGTGATCAGCCCCAGCATTTT.

The CDR3 sequence: CASSQDREGATDTQYF. The CDR3 region has the DNA TGCGCCAGCAGCCAAGATCGGGAGGGGGCAACAGATACGCAGTATTTT. V is TRBV4-3 and J is TRBJ2-3; a possible D gene is TRBD2 (8 bases). Germline lookup yields CDR1 LGHNA and CDR2 YSLEER. The CDR3 has 16 amino acids. Trimming removed 0 bases at V and 3 bases at J, with 13 bases between.

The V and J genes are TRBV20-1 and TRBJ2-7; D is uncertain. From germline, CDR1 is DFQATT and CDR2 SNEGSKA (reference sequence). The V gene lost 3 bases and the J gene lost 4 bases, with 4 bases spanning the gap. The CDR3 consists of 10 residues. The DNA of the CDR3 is TGCAGTGCTAGCCAGTACGAGCAGTACTTC. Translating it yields CSASQYEQYF.

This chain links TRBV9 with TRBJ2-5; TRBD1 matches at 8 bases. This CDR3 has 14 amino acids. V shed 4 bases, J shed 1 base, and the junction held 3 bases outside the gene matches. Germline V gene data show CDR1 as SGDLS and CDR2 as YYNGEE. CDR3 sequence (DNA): TGTGCCAGCAGCCGCGACAGGGGCCAAGAGACCCAGTACTTC. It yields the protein CASSRDRGQETQYF.

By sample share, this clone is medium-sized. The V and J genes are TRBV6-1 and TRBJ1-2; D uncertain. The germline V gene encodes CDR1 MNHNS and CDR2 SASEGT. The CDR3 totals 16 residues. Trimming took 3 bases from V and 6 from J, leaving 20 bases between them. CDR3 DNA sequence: TGTGCCAGCAGTGACCCCTACTACGAGTTGGCGGATGGCTACACCTTC. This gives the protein CASSDPYYELADGYTF.

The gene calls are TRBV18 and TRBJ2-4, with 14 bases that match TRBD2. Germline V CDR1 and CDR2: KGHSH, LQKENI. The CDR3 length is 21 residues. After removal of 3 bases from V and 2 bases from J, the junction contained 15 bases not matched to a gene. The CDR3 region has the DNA TGTGCCAGCTCACCCGATACAGGGACTAGCGGGGGCCTCTTACCCAAAAACATTCAGTACTTC. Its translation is CASSPDTGTSGGLLPKNIQYF.

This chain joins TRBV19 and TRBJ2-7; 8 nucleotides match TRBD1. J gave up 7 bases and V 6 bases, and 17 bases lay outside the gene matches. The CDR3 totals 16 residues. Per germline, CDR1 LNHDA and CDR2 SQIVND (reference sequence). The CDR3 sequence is CASSPNPGTGGWEQYF. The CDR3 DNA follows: TGTGCCAGTAGCCCGAATCCGGGGACAGGTGGTTGGGAGCAGTACTTC.

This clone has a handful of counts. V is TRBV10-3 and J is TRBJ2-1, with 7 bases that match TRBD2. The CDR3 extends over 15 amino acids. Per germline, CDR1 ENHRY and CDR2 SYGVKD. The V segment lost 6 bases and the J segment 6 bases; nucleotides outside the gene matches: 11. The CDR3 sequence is CAIRELAGVANEQFF. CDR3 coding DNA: TGTGCCATCAGGGAGCTGGCGGGGGTTGCCAATGAGCAGTTCTTC.